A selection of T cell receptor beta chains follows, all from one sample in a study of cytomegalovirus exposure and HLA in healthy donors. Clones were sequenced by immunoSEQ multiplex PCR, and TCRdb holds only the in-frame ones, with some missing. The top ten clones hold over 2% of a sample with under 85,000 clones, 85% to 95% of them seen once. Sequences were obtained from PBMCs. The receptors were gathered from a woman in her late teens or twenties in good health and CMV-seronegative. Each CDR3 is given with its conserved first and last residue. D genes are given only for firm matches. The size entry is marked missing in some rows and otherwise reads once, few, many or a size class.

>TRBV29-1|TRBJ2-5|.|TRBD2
CSVEGAGVVETQYF
TGCAGCGTTGAAGGTGCGGGAGTGGTAGAGACCCAGTACTTC
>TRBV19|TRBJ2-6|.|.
CASSMMGGSGANVLTF
TGTGCCAGTAGTATGATGGGGGGCTCTGGGGCCAACGTCCTGACTTTC
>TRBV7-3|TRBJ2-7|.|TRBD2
CASSLAAGTYEQYF
TGTGCCAGCAGCTTGGCAGCGGGGACCTACGAGCAGTACTTC
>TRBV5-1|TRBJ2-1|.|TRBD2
CASSFRLAGDNNEQFF
TGCGCCAGCAGCTTTCGCCTAGCGGGAGACAACAATGAGCAGTTCTTC
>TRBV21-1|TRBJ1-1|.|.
CASSKGIGQGRARTEAFF
TGTGCCAGCAGCAAAGGGATAGGTCAAGGGAGGGCGAGGACTGAAGCTTTCTTT
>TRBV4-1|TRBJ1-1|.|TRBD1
CASSPRARPGQMNTEAFF
TGCGCCAGCAGCCCCCGAGCAAGACCGGGACAGATGAACACTGAAGCTTTCTTT
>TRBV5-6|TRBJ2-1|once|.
CASSWGLYNEQFF
TGTGCCAGCAGCTGGGGACTTTACAATGAGCAGTTCTTC
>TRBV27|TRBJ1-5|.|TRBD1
CASRPGGNQPQHF
TGTGCCAGCAGGCCAGGGGGTAATCAGCCCCAGCATTTT
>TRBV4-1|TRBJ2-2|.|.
CASSRLLAPGDNTGELFF
TGCGCCAGCAGCCGCCTTCTCGCCCCAGGGGACAACACCGGGGAGCTGTTTTTT
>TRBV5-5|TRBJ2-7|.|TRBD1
CASGTAGSYEQYF
TGTGCCAGCGGGACAGCTGGTTCCTACGAGCAGTACTTC
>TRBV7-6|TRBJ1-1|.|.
CASSRTMNTEAFF
TGTGCCAGCAGCCGAACTATGAACACTGAAGCTTTCTTT
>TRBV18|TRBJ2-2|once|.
CASSPTRQRTGELFF
TGTGCCAGCTCACCTACGAGACAAAGGACCGGGGAGCTGTTTTTT
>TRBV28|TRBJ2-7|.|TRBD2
CASTPSGTSGSYEQYF
TGTGCCAGCACCCCGTCCGGGACTAGCGGTTCCTACGAGCAGTACTTC
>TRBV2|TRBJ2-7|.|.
CASSGWVDRVSYEQYF
TGTGCCAGCAGTGGATGGGTCGACCGGGTATCCTACGAGCAGTACTTC
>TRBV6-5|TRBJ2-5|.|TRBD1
CASSGDRLEAQYF
TGTGCCAGCAGTGGGGACAGACTGGAGGCCCAGTACTTC
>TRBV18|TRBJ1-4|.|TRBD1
CASTGTGVEKLFF
TGTGCCTCTACCGGGACAGGGGTTGAAAAACTGTTTTTT
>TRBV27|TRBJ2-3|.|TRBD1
CASSDRRTGGNRGTQYF
TGTGCCAGCAGTGACCGGAGGACAGGGGGTAACCGCGGTACGCAGTATTTT
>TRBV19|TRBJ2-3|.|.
CASSRGAADTQYF
TGTGCCAGTAGTAGGGGCGCCGCGGATACGCAGTATTTT
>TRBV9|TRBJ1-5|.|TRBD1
CASSANDRVGNQPQHF
TGTGCCAGCAGCGCCAACGACAGGGTGGGCAATCAGCCCCAGCATTTT
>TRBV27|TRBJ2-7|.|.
CASSPVLALNEQYF
TGTGCCAGCAGTCCCGTATTAGCCCTCAACGAGCAGTACTTC
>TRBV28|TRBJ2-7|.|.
CASSLGTHEQYF
TGTGCCAGCAGTTTAGGGACACACGAGCAGTACTTC
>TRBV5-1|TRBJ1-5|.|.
CASSLGDNSNQPQHF
TGCGCCAGCAGCTTGGGGGACAATAGCAATCAGCCCCAGCATTTT
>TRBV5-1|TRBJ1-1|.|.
CASTEAVNTEAFF
TGCGCCAGCACGGAGGCCGTGAACACTGAAGCTTTCTTT
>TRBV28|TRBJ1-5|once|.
CASSPGGEHQPQHF
TGTGCCAGCAGCCCCGGGGGGGAGCATCAGCCCCAGCATTTT
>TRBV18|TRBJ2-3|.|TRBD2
CASSPGVSGGTDTQYF
TGTGCCAGCTCACCAGGCGTGAGCGGGGGTACAGATACGCAGTATTTT
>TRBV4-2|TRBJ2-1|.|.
CASSRRMAGNEQFF
TGTGCCAGCAGTCGCAGGATGGCGGGCAATGAGCAGTTCTTC
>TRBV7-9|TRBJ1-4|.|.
CASSTQMGLSNEKLFF
TGTGCCAGCAGTACCCAAATGGGGCTCAGTAATGAAAAACTGTTTTTT
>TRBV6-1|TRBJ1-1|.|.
CASRGEGLDTEAFF
TGTGCCAGCAGGGGGGAGGGGCTGGACACTGAAGCTTTCTTT
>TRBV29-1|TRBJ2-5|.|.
CSVGQLETQYF
TGCAGCGTTGGACAGTTAGAGACCCAGTACTTC
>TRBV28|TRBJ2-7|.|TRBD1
CASSLDRVRSRYF
TGTGCCAGCAGTTTGGACAGGGTAAGGAGCAGGTACTTC
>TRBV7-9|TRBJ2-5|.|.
CASSFGSGETQYF
TGTGCCAGCAGCTTCGGGTCGGGGGAGACCCAGTACTTC
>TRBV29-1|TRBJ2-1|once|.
CSACWSYNEQFF
TGCAGCGCCTGTTGGAGTTACAATGAGCAGTTCTTC
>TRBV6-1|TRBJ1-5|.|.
CASSESVRGNQPQHF
TGTGCCAGCAGTGAATCGGTGAGGGGCAATCAGCCCCAGCATTTT
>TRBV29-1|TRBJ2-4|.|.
CSVEAPQGLAKNIQYF
TGCAGCGTTGAAGCCCCGCAGGGACTAGCCAAAAACATTCAGTACTTC
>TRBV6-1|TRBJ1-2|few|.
CASRRGPNYGYTF
TGTGCCAGCAGGCGCGGGCCAAACTATGGCTACACCTTC
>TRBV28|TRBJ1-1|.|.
CASSLSAGLSGVDQAFF
TGTGCCAGCAGTTTGAGTGCGGGGCTGTCGGGCGTAGACCAAGCTTTCTTT
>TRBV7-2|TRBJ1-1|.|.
CASSEDSVTEAFF
TGTGCCAGCAGCGAGGACAGTGTAACTGAAGCTTTCTTT
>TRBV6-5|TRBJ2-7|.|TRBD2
CASSYSGRAPNEQYF
TGTGCCAGCAGTTATAGCGGGAGGGCTCCCAACGAGCAGTACTTC
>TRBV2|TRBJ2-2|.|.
CASSEEGRGAGELFF
TGTGCCAGCAGTGAAGAGGGCAGGGGGGCCGGGGAGCTGTTTTTT
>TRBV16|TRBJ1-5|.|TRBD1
CASSQSGQHNQPQHF
TGTGCCAGCAGCCAATCGGGACAGCATAATCAGCCCCAGCATTTT
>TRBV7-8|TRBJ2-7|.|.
CASSTSRRGGLNGATYEQYF
TGTGCCAGCAGCACTAGCCGGAGGGGGGGCCTAAACGGGGCTACCTACGAGCAGTACTTC
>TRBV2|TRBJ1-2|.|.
CASSPEQVSWGYTF
TGTGCCAGCAGTCCGGAACAGGTCTCGTGGGGCTACACCTTC
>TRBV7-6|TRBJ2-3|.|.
CASSNTPPGESSTDTQYF
TGTGCCAGCAGCAATACACCGCCGGGAGAGTCTAGCACAGATACGCAGTATTTT
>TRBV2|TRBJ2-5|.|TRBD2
CASSDPVAGGLEETQYF
TGTGCCAGCAGTGATCCGGTAGCGGGGGGGCTAGAAGAGACCCAGTACTTC
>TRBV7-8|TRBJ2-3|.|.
CASSPATSTDTQYF
TGTGCCAGCAGCCCGGCGACTAGCACAGATACGCAGTATTTT
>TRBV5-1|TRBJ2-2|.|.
CASVVGEAGGELFF
TGCGCCAGCGTGGTTGGCGAAGCGGGCGGGGAGCTGTTTTTT
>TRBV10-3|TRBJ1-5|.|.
CAISEPGGSNQPQHF
TGTGCCATCAGTGAGCCGGGTGGCAGCAATCAGCCCCAGCATTTT
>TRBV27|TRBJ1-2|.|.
CASSLSGGYGYTF
TGTGCCAGCAGTTTATCGGGGGGCTATGGCTACACCTTC
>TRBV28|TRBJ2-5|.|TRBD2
CASSSGIAGGRETQYF
TGTGCCAGCAGTTCGGGGATAGCGGGAGGGCGAGAGACCCAGTACTTC
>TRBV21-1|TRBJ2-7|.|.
CASSADAGPDTYEQYF
TGTGCCAGCAGCGCCGACGCGGGACCCGACACTTACGAGCAGTACTTC